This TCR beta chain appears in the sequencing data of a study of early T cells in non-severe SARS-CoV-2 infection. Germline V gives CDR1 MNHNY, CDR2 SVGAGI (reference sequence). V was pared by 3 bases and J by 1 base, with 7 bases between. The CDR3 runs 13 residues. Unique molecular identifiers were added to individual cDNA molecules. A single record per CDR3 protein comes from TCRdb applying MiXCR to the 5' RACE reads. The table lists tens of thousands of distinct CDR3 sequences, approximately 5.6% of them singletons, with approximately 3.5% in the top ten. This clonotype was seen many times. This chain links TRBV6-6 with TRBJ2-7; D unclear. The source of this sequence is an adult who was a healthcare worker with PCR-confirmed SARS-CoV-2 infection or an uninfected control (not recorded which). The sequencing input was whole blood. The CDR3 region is CASSYGQSYEQYF. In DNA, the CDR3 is TGTGCCAGCAGTTATGGTCAGTCCTACGAGCAGTACTTC.